The source of this T cell receptor beta chain is a study of T cell changes during pregnancy in multiple sclerosis. Method: immunoSEQ multiplex PCR; TCRdb's copy keeps in-frame clones and lacks some. The sample consists of tens of thousands of clones, about 90% of them appearing once. The V gene's germline CDR1 is MNHEY and CDR2 SMNVEV (reference sequence). The junction had 0 bases not matched to a gene; V was cut back by 1 base and J by 6 bases. CDR3 length: 13 residues. The origin of this receptor is a female donor in good health, enrolled as a control in a pregnancy study. The source material was peripheral blood, sampled in the first trimester of pregnancy. The rearrangement uses TRBV27 and TRBJ2-1, with 7 bases aligning to TRBD2. CDR3 bases: TGTGCCAGCAGTTTATGGGAGGGCAATGAGCAGTTCTTC. Translated, it gives CASSLWEGNEQFF.